These 10 T cell receptor beta chains were sequenced from one sample in a study of blood T cells in healthy people across ages. Using a J-beta primer mix together with a sample-barcoded 5' primer, a second PCR was run for about 7 to 12 cycles. TCRdb redid the calling of the 5' RACE reads with MiXCR, one entry per CDR3 protein. Here the sample spans about 1.7 million distinct CDR3 sequences, 28% being singletons. Material for sequencing was blood. These receptors were obtained from a woman aged 30 to 39 in good health.

This chain joins TRBV20-1 and TRBJ2-3; D tentatively reads TRBD1 or TRBD2 (5 bases each). CDR3 length: 15 residues. Germline loops: CDR1 DFQATT, CDR2 SNEGSKA (reference sequence). The ends were cut back, 5 bases at V and 2 bases at J, with 17 bases in the middle. In DNA, the CDR3 is TGCAGTGCTTTCCCCCCGGGACCTCACACAGATACGCAGTATTTT. This encodes CSAFPPGPHTDTQYF.

In its sample, this clonotype was seen a few times. CDR3 amino acids: CASSHTGPYEQYF. The CDR3 DNA reads TGTGCCAGCAGCCATACTGGACCTTACGAGCAGTACTTC. The V gene is TRBV14, the J gene TRBJ2-7; D remains ambiguous. The V end was cut by 3 bases, the J end by 4 bases, with 10 bases between. The CDR3 consists of 13 residues. Germline V gene data show CDR1 as SGHDN and CDR2 as FVKESK.

J is TRBJ2-5 and V is TRBV4-1; unclear D gene. In germline, CDR1 is MGHRA, CDR2 YSYEKL. CDR3 length: 15 residues. V was shortened by 2 bases and J by 4 bases, with 14 bases between the two germline ends. The CDR3 sequence: CASSQTPPGAETQYF. CDR3 DNA: TGCGCCAGCAGCCAAACCCCTCCCGGTGCAGAGACCCAGTACTTC.

The table lists this clonotype with a few counts. The rearrangement uses TRBV20-1 and TRBJ2-1, with TRBD2 identical over 12 bases. Trimming took 3 bases from V and 12 from J; bases not matched to a gene: 6. Looked up from germline, CDR1 is DFQATT and CDR2 is SNEGSKA (reference sequence). The CDR3 contains 13 residues. The CDR3 region has the DNA TGCAGTGCTAGCATCGCTAGCGGGAGGGCGCAGTTCTTC. It codes for CSASIASGRAQFF.

As to this clonotype: One end of the junction varies from germline; a read error may be responsible. The rearrangement uses TRBV4-3 and TRBJ1-2; D perhaps matches TRBD1 (5 bases). The germline CDR1 and CDR2 sequences are LGHNA and YSLEER. The CDR3 is 16 amino acids. The CDR3: CVSSQGVTETYYGYTF. For the CDR3, the DNA is TGCGTCAGCAGCCAAGGGGTAACAGAAACTTACTATGGCTACACCTTC.

This clonotype was found once. The germline gene is not matched at one end of the junction; a read error may be the cause. The rearrangement uses TRBV11-2 and TRBJ2-3, with TRBD2 matching over 10 bases. Germline V CDR1 and CDR2: SGHAT, FQNNGV. CDR3 size: 16 residues. The CDR3: CAGSLVAGGGTDTQYF. The CDR3 nucleotides are TGTGCCGGCAGCTTAGTAGCGGGGGGCGGGACAGATACGCAGTATTTT.

This clonotype showed up just a few times. This chain connects TRBV7-2 to TRBJ2-1; the match to TRBD2 covers 10 bases. This CDR3 region has 13 residues. The V and J ends lost 2 bases and 12 bases, in that order; junction bases with no gene match: 4. Germline CDR1 SGHTA, CDR2 FQGNSA. The CDR3 sequence is CASSLSQRGGQFF. CDR3 DNA sequence: TGTGCCAGCAGCTTATCCCAGCGGGGGGGGCAGTTCTTC. Full variable domain (missing parts from reference TRBV7-2 and TRBJ2-1): GAGVSQSPSNKVTEKGKDVELRCDPISGHTALYWYRQSLGQGLEFLIYFQGNSAPDKSGLPSDRFSAERTGGSVSTLTIQRTQQEDSAVYLCASSLSQRGGQFFGPGTRLTVL.

This clonotype was seen more than once but under ten times. This chain joins TRBV6-1 and TRBJ1-1; D is undetermined. This CDR3 region has 15 residues. The germline CDR1 and CDR2 sequences are MNHNS and SASEGT. The V end lost 6 bases, the J end lost 0 bases, and 14 bases lay between the germline ends. CDR3 DNA: TGTGCCAGCAGAGGACGACGGGGTATGAACACTGAAGCTTTCTTT. This codes for CASRGRRGMNTEAFF.

This clonotype appeared a few times. V usage is TRBV7-2 and J usage is TRBJ2-7; 8 bases match TRBD1. In germline, CDR1 is SGHTA, CDR2 FQGNSA. The CDR3 extends over 15 amino acids. V lost 2 bases to trimming and J lost 5 bases; unmatched junction nucleotides: 8. The CDR3 nucleotides read TGTGCCAGCAGCTTATCTAGGACAGGGATGGACGAGCAGTACTTC. It is translated as CASSLSRTGMDEQYF.

This CDR3 is CASSPQKATYEQYF. In DNA, the CDR3 is TGCGCCAGCAGCCCGCAGAAGGCAACCTACGAGCAGTACTTC. V gene TRBV5-1 combines with J gene TRBJ2-7; no clear D gene. CDR1 and CDR2 from the germline V gene are SGHRS and YFSETQ. The germline V and J ends were trimmed by 4 bases and 2 bases, with 13 bases remaining between them. CDR3 length: 14 amino acids.